This T cell receptor (beta chain) was sequenced for a study of breast tumors, draining lymph nodes, adjacent tissues. CDR3 size: 18 residues. Deletions cut 6 bases from V and 9 bases from J, with 28 bases between. CDR1 SGHRS and CDR2 YFSETQ come from the germline V gene. Notes on this clonotype: Its antigen is currently unknown.

Each CDR3 protein is one row after TCRdb ran MiXCR on the multiplex PCR reads. The sample holds over 60,000 distinct CDR3 sequences, 45% to 60% seen once. Study conclusions and caveats: Data only fit, rather than demonstrated, lymph node origin of most tumor T cells. Findings are consistent with lymph node origin and intratumoral expansion of most tumor T cells. Tumor repertoires ranked between lymph nodes and nontumor tissue in diversity, with V and J gene preferences. Tumor and nontumor repertoires were significantly more similar in luminal-like than in basal-like breast cancer.

Sample: breast tumor tissue. This sequence was found in a female donor with breast cancer. Some clones in this sample may be carry-over from other donors' samples. The chain is built from TRBV5-1 and TRBJ1-6, with a weak D call TRBD1 (6 bases). CDR3 in DNA: TGCGCCAGCACCTTTGGTCCGGGACAAGGCCAAGGGTGTTCACCCCTCCACTTT. It yields the protein CASTFGPGQGQGCSPLHF. The full variable domain, rest sourced from reference TRBV5-1 and TRBJ1-6, is KAGVTQTPRYLIKTRGQQVTLSCSPISGHRSVSWYQQTPGQGLQFLFEYFSETQRNKGNFPGRFSGRQFSNSRSEMNVSTLELGDSALYLCASTFGPGQGQGCSPLHFGNGTRLTVT.